A selection of T cell receptor beta chains follows, all from one sample in a study of CD8 T cells in Susac syndrome. TCRdb re-derived calls from the immunoSEQ multiplex PCR reads in MiXCR, one entry per CDR3 protein. The table includes about 76,000 distinct CDR3 sequences, around 93% detected once. Specimen: CD8+ T cells from PBMCs. The receptors derive from a human donor with Susac syndrome. The CDR3 runs from the conserved cysteine through the conserved F or W. Fields, in order: J gene, D gene, clone size, V gene, CDR3 protein, CDR3 DNA. The D gene is left open where the match is weak. Only some rows state a clone size, as once, few, many or a class for expanded clones.

j_gene: TRBJ2-5
d_gene: -
abundance: -
v_gene: TRBV18
CDR3aa: CASSPLDRQAQETQYF
CDR3nt: TGTGCCAGCTCACCACTAGATCGACAGGCCCAAGAGACCCAGTACTTC

j_gene: TRBJ1-1
d_gene: -
abundance: -
v_gene: TRBV9
CDR3aa: CASSRAALNTEAFF
CDR3nt: TGTGCCAGCAGCCGGGCAGCCCTAAACACTGAAGCTTTCTTT

j_gene: TRBJ2-2
d_gene: -
abundance: -
v_gene: TRBV5-1
CDR3aa: CASSLSTENTGELFF
CDR3nt: TGCGCCAGCAGCTTATCCACAGAGAACACCGGGGAGCTGTTTTTT

j_gene: TRBJ1-1
d_gene: -
abundance: -
v_gene: TRBV6-5
CDR3aa: CASSKTPGGSEAFF
CDR3nt: TGTGCCAGCAGTAAGACCCCTGGGGGGTCTGAAGCTTTCTTT

j_gene: TRBJ1-5
d_gene: TRBD1
abundance: once
v_gene: TRBV6-1
CDR3aa: CASREDRVYQPQHF
CDR3nt: TGTGCCAGCAGGGAGGACAGGGTCTATCAGCCCCAGCATTTT

j_gene: TRBJ2-3
d_gene: TRBD1
abundance: -
v_gene: TRBV6-1
CDR3aa: CASSWDRGTDTQYF
CDR3nt: TGTGCCAGCAGCTGGGACAGGGGCACAGATACGCAGTATTTT

j_gene: TRBJ1-2
d_gene: TRBD1
abundance: -
v_gene: TRBV20-1
CDR3aa: CSARDQPFETGNYGYTF
CDR3nt: TGCAGTGCTAGAGACCAGCCCTTCGAGACAGGGAACTATGGCTACACTTTC

j_gene: TRBJ1-1
d_gene: -
abundance: -
v_gene: TRBV27
CDR3aa: CASSRGVNTEAFF
CDR3nt: TGTGCCAGCAGTAGGGGGGTGAACACTGAAGCTTTCTTT

j_gene: TRBJ2-1
d_gene: -
abundance: -
v_gene: TRBV29-1
CDR3aa: CSVDKDEGYNEQFF
CDR3nt: TGCAGCGTTGACAAGGATGAGGGGTACAATGAGCAGTTCTTC

j_gene: TRBJ1-2
d_gene: -
abundance: -
v_gene: TRBV12-3/TRBV12-4
CDR3aa: CASSLAGEVYGYTF
CDR3nt: TGTGCCAGCAGTTTGGCAGGGGAAGTGTATGGCTACACCTTC

j_gene: TRBJ2-5
d_gene: TRBD1
abundance: -
v_gene: TRBV3-1
CDR3aa: CASSHSGQYQETQYF
CDR3nt: TGTGCCAGCAGCCATTCGGGACAGTACCAAGAGACCCAGTACTTC